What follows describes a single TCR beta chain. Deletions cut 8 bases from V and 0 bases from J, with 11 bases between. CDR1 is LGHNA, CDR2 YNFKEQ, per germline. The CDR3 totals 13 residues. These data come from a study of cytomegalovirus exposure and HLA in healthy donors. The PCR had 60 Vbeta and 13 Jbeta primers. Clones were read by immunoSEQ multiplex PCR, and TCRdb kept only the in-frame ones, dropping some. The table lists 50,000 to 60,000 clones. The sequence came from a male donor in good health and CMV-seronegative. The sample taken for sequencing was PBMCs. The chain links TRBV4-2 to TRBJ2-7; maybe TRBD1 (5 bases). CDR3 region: CASSPRGSYEQYF. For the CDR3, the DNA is TGTGCCAGCTCCCCTAGGGGCTCCTACGAGCAGTACTTC.